This entry concerns a single T cell receptor beta chain. This receptor's antigen is unknown. No base qualities exist here, and no much larger clone lies one base off it. Sequencing was carried out with an Illumina HiSeq 1500. Clones were called with MiXCR by TCRdb after fastp trimmed the public reads at Q25, and only in-frame beta chains were retained. Every entry covers one CDR3 protein and lists the most common genes and DNA from its rows. The sample has approximately 990,000 distinct CDR3 sequences on record, approximately 30% of them singletons. Of the sample, 13% is held by the ten largest clones. Explained via the paper, the treatment or condition label denotes: in vitro stimulation with specific CMV peptide epitopes to enrich CMV-specific T cells. The CDR3 has 18 amino acids, counting the end cysteine and phenylalanine. Here the CDR3 DNA is all that survives: 54 bases in frame from base 1. Trimming accounts for 4 bases at V and 3 bases at J, while the number of junction bases matched to no gene is 10. Based on the germline V gene (reference sequence), the CDR1 and CDR2 sequences are LNHNV and YYDKDF.

The sample comes from a study of T cell repertoires in cytomegalovirus infection (dated by TCRdb to about 2019). Background for the entire study: Recently identified HLA-C-restricted CMV epitopes, whose presentation resists viral immunomodulation, were targeted by peptide stimulations together with well-studied HLA-B-restricted epitopes. Donor HLA type was relevant to the analysis, as public TCR beta signatures indicated carriage of CMV infection together with the matching HLA type.

Here is what the overall study found, with its caveats: Cumulative frequency of public TCR beta family members discriminated carriers of CMV infection plus the relevant HLA type in this cohort and an independent 352-donor cohort. The ex vivo response was dominated by HLA-C-restricted CMV-specific TCR beta clonotypes, which also provided the single most frequent clonotype in two of eight donors.

The specimen was cultured CD8+ T cells from PBMCs, collected from culture after CMV antigen stimulation. The clonotype comes from a human donor in good health (CMV status not recorded). Some clones in this sample may be carry-over from other donors' samples. The sequence links TRBV15 to TRBJ2-4; 12 central nucleotides agree with TRBD2. The CDR3 protein: CATSTSGGAVGGKNIQYF. At the DNA level, the sequence is TGTGCCACCAGCACTAGCGGGGGGGCCGTTGGTGGCAAAAACATTCAGTACTTC.